These T cell receptor beta chains were read from a single sample in a study of T cell clones after liver transplantation. Sequencing used immunoSEQ multiplex PCR; TCRdb keeps in-frame clones, though not all of them. The sample comprises tens of thousands of clones, 70% to 90% of which are singletons, and roughly an eighth rests with the top ten. Material: CD8+ T cells from blood, obtained 12 months after liver transplant. Receptors originate from a human patient who received a liver transplant. The graft donor may have contributed some T cells. Each CDR3 is given with its conserved first and last residue. The order of the fields is J gene, D gene, V gene, CDR3 length, clone size, CDR3 protein, CDR3 DNA. D genes are given only for firm matches. The size field is filled for only some rows; it gives once, few, many or a size class.

j_gene: TRBJ2-1
d_gene: .
v_gene: TRBV9
len: 15
abundance: .
CDR3aa: CASSVRGESYNEQFF
CDR3nt: TGTGCCAGCAGCGTAAGGGGAGAATCCTACAATGAGCAGTTCTTC

j_gene: TRBJ1-1
d_gene: .
v_gene: TRBV19
len: 15
abundance: .
CDR3aa: CASSISRPVAAEAFF
CDR3nt: TGTGCCAGTAGTATTTCCAGACCCGTAGCGGCTGAAGCTTTCTTT

j_gene: TRBJ2-2
d_gene: .
v_gene: TRBV6-6
len: 15
abundance: .
CDR3aa: CASSYSGGKGGELFF
CDR3nt: TGTGCCAGCAGTTACTCGGGGGGCAAAGGCGGGGAGCTGTTTTTT

j_gene: TRBJ2-1
d_gene: .
v_gene: TRBV5-1
len: 13
abundance: .
CDR3aa: CASRGSEGYEQFF
CDR3nt: TGCGCCAGCAGAGGTAGTGAGGGCTATGAGCAGTTCTTC

j_gene: TRBJ2-1
d_gene: .
v_gene: TRBV19
len: 14
abundance: .
CDR3aa: CASSRAVLAPEQFF
CDR3nt: TGTGCCAGTAGCCGAGCGGTACTTGCCCCGGAGCAGTTCTTC

j_gene: TRBJ2-5
d_gene: TRBD1
v_gene: TRBV27
len: 16
abundance: .
CDR3aa: CASSVMGTGAGETQYF
CDR3nt: TGTGCCAGCAGTGTCATGGGGACAGGGGCCGGAGAGACCCAGTACTTC

j_gene: TRBJ1-1
d_gene: .
v_gene: TRBV19
len: 12
abundance: .
CDR3aa: CASSIFDTEAFF
CDR3nt: TGTGCCAGTAGTATATTTGACACTGAAGCTTTCTTT

j_gene: TRBJ1-1
d_gene: .
v_gene: TRBV11-2
len: 11
abundance: once
CDR3aa: CASRFNTEAFF
CDR3nt: TGTGCCAGCAGATTTAACACTGAAGCTTTCTTT

j_gene: TRBJ1-1
d_gene: .
v_gene: TRBV27
len: 17
abundance: once
CDR3aa: CASSLSVTREGHTEAFF
CDR3nt: TGTGCCAGCAGTTTATCGGTGACTCGGGAAGGTCATACTGAAGCTTTCTTT

j_gene: TRBJ2-7
d_gene: TRBD2
v_gene: TRBV30
len: 15
abundance: .
CDR3aa: CAWSRGGTFSYEQYF
CDR3nt: TGTGCCTGGAGTCGGGGGGGGACTTTCTCCTACGAGCAGTACTTC

j_gene: TRBJ2-6
d_gene: .
v_gene: TRBV25-1
len: 18
abundance: .
CDR3aa: CASSEGGAGYSGANVLTF
CDR3nt: TGTGCCAGCAGTGAAGGTGGAGCAGGCTACTCTGGGGCCAACGTCCTGACTTTC

j_gene: TRBJ2-7
d_gene: .
v_gene: TRBV5-1
len: 14
abundance: .
CDR3aa: CASSLAREADEQYF
CDR3nt: TGCGCCAGCAGCTTGGCCAGGGAAGCAGACGAGCAGTACTTC

j_gene: TRBJ2-5
d_gene: .
v_gene: TRBV7-9
len: 15
abundance: .
CDR3aa: CASSPGATGSETQYF
CDR3nt: TGTGCCAGCAGCCCGGGGGCAACAGGGTCTGAGACCCAGTACTTC

j_gene: TRBJ1-1
d_gene: .
v_gene: TRBV19
len: 11
abundance: .
CDR3aa: CASRLHTEAFF
CDR3nt: TGTGCCAGTAGATTGCACACTGAAGCTTTCTTT

j_gene: TRBJ2-7
d_gene: .
v_gene: TRBV27
len: 10
abundance: .
CDR3aa: CASGAYEQYF
CDR3nt: TGTGCCAGCGGCGCCTACGAGCAGTACTTC

j_gene: TRBJ2-5
d_gene: TRBD2
v_gene: TRBV29-1
len: 12
abundance: .
CDR3aa: CSVETSEETQYF
CDR3nt: TGCAGCGTGGAGACTAGCGAAGAGACCCAGTACTTC

j_gene: TRBJ1-2
d_gene: .
v_gene: TRBV19
len: 12
abundance: .
CDR3aa: CATPQGADGYTF
CDR3nt: TGTGCCACCCCACAGGGCGCGGATGGCTACACCTTC

j_gene: TRBJ2-2
d_gene: .
v_gene: TRBV4-1
len: 14
abundance: .
CDR3aa: CASSQDGGTGELFF
CDR3nt: TGCGCCAGCAGCCAAGACGGCGGTACCGGGGAGCTGTTTTTT

j_gene: TRBJ2-1
d_gene: TRBD2
v_gene: TRBV11-2
len: 15
abundance: .
CDR3aa: CASSLLAGGPDEQFF
CDR3nt: TGTGCCAGCAGCTTGCTAGCGGGAGGGCCCGATGAGCAGTTCTTC

j_gene: TRBJ2-3
d_gene: TRBD2
v_gene: TRBV28
len: 15
abundance: .
CDR3aa: CASSHLAGDTDTQYF
CDR3nt: TGTGCCAGCAGCCATTTAGCGGGAGACACAGATACGCAGTATTTT

j_gene: TRBJ1-1
d_gene: TRBD1
v_gene: TRBV7-9
len: 13
abundance: .
CDR3aa: CASSQGAGTEAFF
CDR3nt: TGTGCCAGCAGCCAGGGGGCCGGCACTGAAGCTTTCTTT

j_gene: TRBJ2-1
d_gene: .
v_gene: TRBV15
len: 18
abundance: .
CDR3aa: CATSRDVSVGGYYNEQFF
CDR3nt: TGTGCCACCAGCAGAGATGTCTCTGTTGGAGGATACTACAATGAGCAGTTCTTC

j_gene: TRBJ2-3
d_gene: TRBD2
v_gene: TRBV6-1
len: 17
abundance: .
CDR3aa: CASSETLASGLTDTQYF
CDR3nt: TGTGCCAGCAGTGAAACTCTGGCTAGCGGACTGACAGATACGCAGTATTTT

j_gene: TRBJ1-2
d_gene: .
v_gene: TRBV4-3
len: 14
abundance: .
CDR3aa: CASSPWGRNYGYTF
CDR3nt: TGCGCCAGCAGCCCCTGGGGGCGCAACTATGGCTACACCTTC

j_gene: TRBJ2-3
d_gene: .
v_gene: TRBV4-1
len: 17
abundance: .
CDR3aa: CASSQDGGRTGRDTQYF
CDR3nt: TGCGCCAGCAGCCAAGATGGTGGGAGGACCGGCAGAGATACGCAGTATTTT

j_gene: TRBJ2-1
d_gene: .
v_gene: TRBV10-2
len: 15
abundance: .
CDR3aa: CASSRGGGVVNEQFF
CDR3nt: TGCGCCAGCAGTAGAGGGGGGGGAGTGGTTAATGAGCAGTTCTTC

j_gene: TRBJ2-5
d_gene: .
v_gene: TRBV4-1
len: 14
abundance: .
CDR3aa: CASSQGHLQETQYF
CDR3nt: TGCGCCAGCAGCCAAGGCCACTTACAAGAGACCCAGTACTTC

j_gene: TRBJ2-3
d_gene: TRBD2
v_gene: TRBV2
len: 19
abundance: .
CDR3aa: CASSGLRTSGSLQTDTQYF
CDR3nt: TGTGCCAGCAGTGGCCTCCGGACTAGCGGGAGTTTGCAGACAGATACGCAGTATTTT

j_gene: TRBJ1-5
d_gene: TRBD1
v_gene: TRBV2
len: 14
abundance: .
CDR3aa: CASSRTGGGQPQHF
CDR3nt: TGTGCCAGCAGTAGGACAGGGGGCGGCCAGCCCCAGCATTTT

j_gene: TRBJ2-7
d_gene: TRBD2
v_gene: TRBV4-1
len: 17
abundance: once
CDR3aa: CASSQETAGGLSYEQYF
CDR3nt: TGCGCCAGCAGTCAAGAGACGGCGGGAGGGCTCTCCTACGAGCAGTACTTC

j_gene: TRBJ1-1
d_gene: .
v_gene: TRBV30
len: 12
abundance: .
CDR3aa: CAWSVEVSEAFF
CDR3nt: TGTGCCTGGAGTGTTGAGGTGTCCGAAGCTTTCTTT

j_gene: TRBJ1-3
d_gene: .
v_gene: TRBV7-9
len: 15
abundance: .
CDR3aa: CASSPGSYSGNTIYF
CDR3nt: TGTGCCAGCAGCCCCGGGTCATACTCTGGAAACACCATATATTTT

j_gene: TRBJ2-1
d_gene: TRBD2
v_gene: TRBV4-3
len: 15
abundance: few
CDR3aa: CASSQDGGRYNEQFF
CDR3nt: TGCGCCAGCAGCCAAGATGGCGGGAGATACAATGAGCAGTTCTTC

j_gene: TRBJ2-3
d_gene: .
v_gene: TRBV27
len: 13
abundance: .
CDR3aa: CASSLRGTDTQYF
CDR3nt: TGTGCCAGCAGTTTAAGGGGCACAGATACGCAGTATTTT

j_gene: TRBJ2-7
d_gene: .
v_gene: TRBV6-6
len: 13
abundance: .
CDR3aa: CASSLLGSNEQYF
CDR3nt: TGTGCCAGCAGTCTCTTGGGGTCTAACGAGCAGTACTTC

j_gene: TRBJ2-7
d_gene: TRBD1
v_gene: TRBV19
len: 15
abundance: .
CDR3aa: CASNSPGQGLYEQYF
CDR3nt: TGTGCCAGCAACTCCCCGGGACAGGGACTCTACGAGCAGTACTTC

j_gene: TRBJ2-7
d_gene: TRBD1
v_gene: TRBV2
len: 15
abundance: once
CDR3aa: CASSEERTGSYEQYF
CDR3nt: TGTGCCAGCAGTGAAGAAAGGACAGGGTCCTACGAGCAGTACTTC

j_gene: TRBJ2-1
d_gene: .
v_gene: TRBV29-1
len: 11
abundance: .
CDR3aa: CSVTVNNEQFF
CDR3nt: TGCAGCGTCACAGTGAACAATGAGCAGTTCTTC

j_gene: TRBJ2-6
d_gene: TRBD2
v_gene: TRBV4-3
len: 21
abundance: .
CDR3aa: CASSQDRGRLAGPSGANVLTF
CDR3nt: TGCGCCAGCAGCCAAGATCGAGGGCGGCTAGCGGGTCCCTCTGGGGCCAACGTCCTGACTTTC

j_gene: TRBJ1-5
d_gene: .
v_gene: TRBV6-1
len: 15
abundance: .
CDR3aa: CASSEAPGTHQPQHF
CDR3nt: TGTGCCAGCAGTGAAGCCCCGGGAACACATCAGCCCCAGCATTTT

j_gene: TRBJ2-1
d_gene: TRBD2
v_gene: TRBV19
len: 13
abundance: .
CDR3aa: CAVQRESYNEQFF
CDR3nt: TGTGCCGTTCAGCGGGAGTCCTACAATGAGCAGTTCTTC

j_gene: TRBJ2-2
d_gene: .
v_gene: TRBV11-3
len: 15
abundance: .
CDR3aa: CASSLGPTNTGELFF
CDR3nt: TGTGCCAGCAGCCTTGGACCCACGAACACCGGGGAGCTGTTTTTT

j_gene: TRBJ2-5
d_gene: .
v_gene: TRBV9
len: 16
abundance: .
CDR3aa: CASSVGVRGSGETQYF
CDR3nt: TGTGCCAGCAGCGTAGGGGTAAGAGGGAGTGGAGAGACCCAGTACTTC

j_gene: TRBJ1-1
d_gene: .
v_gene: TRBV7-8
len: 14
abundance: .
CDR3aa: CASSLYGGNTEAFF
CDR3nt: TGTGCCAGCAGCTTATATGGAGGGAACACTGAAGCTTTCTTT

j_gene: TRBJ2-1
d_gene: .
v_gene: TRBV14
len: 15
abundance: .
CDR3aa: CASSHSGPLWNEQFF
CDR3nt: TGTGCCAGCAGCCACTCGGGGCCCTTGTGGAATGAGCAGTTCTTC

j_gene: TRBJ2-1
d_gene: .
v_gene: TRBV6-9
len: 16
abundance: .
CDR3aa: CASSYSGIPSYNEQFF
CDR3nt: TGTGCCAGCAGTTATTCCGGGATACCCTCCTACAATGAGCAGTTCTTC

j_gene: TRBJ1-1
d_gene: .
v_gene: TRBV28
len: 14
abundance: .
CDR3aa: CASSVQGMNTEAFF
CDR3nt: TGTGCCAGCAGTGTACAGGGAATGAACACTGAAGCTTTCTTT

j_gene: TRBJ2-5
d_gene: .
v_gene: TRBV11-2
len: 13
abundance: .
CDR3aa: CASSLSGGETQYF
CDR3nt: TGTGCCAGCAGCTTATCTGGCGGGGAGACCCAGTACTTC

j_gene: TRBJ2-3
d_gene: .
v_gene: TRBV28
len: 16
abundance: .
CDR3aa: CASSFKVGTYTDTQYF
CDR3nt: TGTGCCAGCAGTTTTAAAGTGGGGACATACACAGATACGCAGTATTTT

j_gene: TRBJ2-2
d_gene: .
v_gene: TRBV7-9
len: 15
abundance: .
CDR3aa: CASSPVRDSTGELFF
CDR3nt: TGTGCCAGCAGCCCAGTACGCGATAGCACCGGGGAGCTGTTTTTT

j_gene: TRBJ1-5
d_gene: .
v_gene: TRBV7-2
len: 16
abundance: .
CDR3aa: CASSLRGGYSNQPQHF
CDR3nt: TGTGCCAGCAGCTTAAGGGGGGGGTATAGCAATCAGCCCCAGCATTTT

j_gene: TRBJ1-4
d_gene: .
v_gene: TRBV4-3
len: 15
abundance: .
CDR3aa: CASSQITGPPEKLFF
CDR3nt: TGCGCCAGCAGCCAAATTACAGGGCCACCTGAAAAACTGTTTTTT

j_gene: TRBJ2-1
d_gene: .
v_gene: TRBV7-9
len: 15
abundance: .
CDR3aa: CASSTWGRGNNEQFF
CDR3nt: TGTGCCAGCAGCACCTGGGGGCGAGGAAACAATGAGCAGTTCTTC

j_gene: TRBJ2-6
d_gene: .
v_gene: TRBV6-5
len: 16
abundance: .
CDR3aa: CASSYWGSSGANVLTF
CDR3nt: TGTGCCAGCAGTTACTGGGGATCGTCTGGGGCCAACGTCCTGACTTTC

j_gene: TRBJ1-1
d_gene: .
v_gene: TRBV29-1
len: 11
abundance: .
CDR3aa: CSVALGAEAFF
CDR3nt: TGCAGCGTCGCCCTGGGGGCTGAAGCTTTCTTT

j_gene: TRBJ2-7
d_gene: TRBD2
v_gene: TRBV4-1
len: 19
abundance: once
CDR3aa: CASSQETLAAIIESYEQYF
CDR3nt: TGCGCCAGCAGCCAAGAAACGCTAGCGGCAATTATTGAATCCTACGAGCAGTACTTC

j_gene: TRBJ1-1
d_gene: .
v_gene: TRBV27
len: 15
abundance: .
CDR3aa: CASSSWVGEGTEAFF
CDR3nt: TGTGCCAGCAGTTCATGGGTAGGGGAGGGCACTGAAGCTTTCTTT